The entry below describes one T cell receptor (beta chain). What it binds is unknown. These data originate in a study of cytomegalovirus exposure and HLA in healthy donors. Study results and caveats: Serostatus for CMV was the only available immune exposure information.

This PCR relied on a set of 60 Vbeta primers and 13 Jbeta primers. Profiling relied on immunoSEQ multiplex PCR, and the TCRdb table lists in-frame clones only, not all of them. The table shows around 110,000 clones, with around 60% occurring only once. Germline CDR1 and CDR2: GTSNPN and SVGIG (reference sequence). This CDR3 comprises 12 residues. The V end lost 0 bases, the J end lost 5 bases, and 7 bases lay between the germline ends. The TCR originated in a woman aged 40 to 50 in good health and CMV-seropositive. The sample consisted of PBMCs. The chain links TRBV30 to TRBJ1-1; D ambiguous. DNA for the CDR3: TGTGCCTGGAGTGTACCCGGGACTGAAGCTTTCTTT. It yields the protein CAWSVPGTEAFF.